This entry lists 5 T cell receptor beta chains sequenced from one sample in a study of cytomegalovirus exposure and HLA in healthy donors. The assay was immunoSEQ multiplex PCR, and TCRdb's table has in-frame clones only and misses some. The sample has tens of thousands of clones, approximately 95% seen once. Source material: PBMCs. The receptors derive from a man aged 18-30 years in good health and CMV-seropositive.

The chain's CDR3 is CASSLDRERKLFF. The CDR3 nucleotides read TGTGCCAGCAGCTTAGATCGGGAGAGAAAACTGTTTTTT. The rearrangement uses TRBV11-2 and TRBJ1-4, with D unresolved. Trimming shortened V by 0 bases and J by 10 bases, and 9 bases separated the two germline ends. The CDR3 extends over 13 amino acids. Looked up from germline, CDR1 is SGHAT and CDR2 is FQNNGV.

In DNA form, the CDR3 reads TGTGCCAGCAGCCCTGGGACAGCAGAGACCCAGTACTTC. Translating gives CASSPGTAETQYF. The chain uses TRBV7-3 and TRBJ2-5; 7 positions agree with TRBD1. The germline CDR1 and CDR2 sequences are SGHTA and FQGTGA. The CDR3 runs 13 residues. Trimming took 5 bases from V and 4 from J; bases not matched to a gene: 4.

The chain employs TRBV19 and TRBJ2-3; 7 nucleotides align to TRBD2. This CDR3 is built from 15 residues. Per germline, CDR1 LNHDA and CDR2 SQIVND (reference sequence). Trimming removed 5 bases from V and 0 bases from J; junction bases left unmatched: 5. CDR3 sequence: CASSPSGASTDTQYF. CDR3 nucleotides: TGTGCCAGTAGTCCTAGCGGAGCGAGCACAGATACGCAGTATTTT.

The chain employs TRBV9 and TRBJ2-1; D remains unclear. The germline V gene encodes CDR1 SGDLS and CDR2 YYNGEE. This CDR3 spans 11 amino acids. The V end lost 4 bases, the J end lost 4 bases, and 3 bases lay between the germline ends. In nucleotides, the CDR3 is TGTGCCAGCAGCCTTTACAATGAGCAGTTCTTC. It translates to CASSLYNEQFF.

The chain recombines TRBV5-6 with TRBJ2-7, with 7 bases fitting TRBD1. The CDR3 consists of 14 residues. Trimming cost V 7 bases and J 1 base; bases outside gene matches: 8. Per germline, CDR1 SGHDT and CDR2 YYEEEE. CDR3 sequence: CASYSTGQSYEQYF. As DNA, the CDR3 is TGTGCCAGCTATAGTACGGGACAGTCCTACGAGCAGTACTTC.